This TCR beta chain was obtained from a study of human T cells and chemical hapten exposure (dated by TCRdb to the early 2020s). For the study in its entirety: For sensitization, 2% DPC in acetone was applied to an approximately 2 cm by approximately 2 cm area of upper inner arm skin. Blood samples were taken from patients before sensitization (week 0) and at 2, 6 and about 24 weeks after DPC sensitization. Patch testing on the upper back used Finn chambers containing 0.01% DPC, with scoring done after 6 days according to International Contact Dermatitis Research Group standards. Libraries were pooled for sequencing, and variation in per-sample TCR yields was attributed mainly to small differences in library volumes within the pool. The mostly female patient cohort included alopecia areata with under or over 50% scalp involvement, alopecia totalis and alopecia universalis. This study followed changes in the peripheral blood TCR repertoire in vivo during primary and secondary sensitization of alopecia patients to the hapten diphenylcyclopropenone (DPC). Approximately 28 alopecia patients gave blood for TCR sequencing at one to four time points (pre-sensitization, 2, 6 and 24 weeks). Weekly therapeutic DPC doses were additionally applied to the scalp of patients throughout the roughly 25-week study period.

Reading the label with the study, this specimen's time point is: patch test 2, 6 weeks after DPC sensitization. The sample's treatment or condition, from its label and the paper: therapeutic diphenylcyclopropenone sensitization with weekly scalp DPC. At every patch-test visit, the blood draw took place before the patch test was put on. Patients were eligible if aged 18 to 70, diagnosed with alopecia and judged suitable for DPC therapy, and pregnant patients were excluded. Unfractionated whole blood was collected in Tempus Blood RNA tubes, and total RNA was extracted from that blood. What the study reported, not specific to this receptor: Expanded TCRs formed significantly more large CDR3 similarity clusters than pre-sensitization or healthy control sets, consistent with antigen-driven responses. DPC sensitization did not change the number of TCRs with a frequency above 1 in 1000, and there was no evidence of changes in global repertoire structure. Repeated subsampling changed both the strength of the expansion versus patch-test correlation and the threshold at which that correlation became significant. The number of PT1 expanded TCRs positively correlated with patch test score, significant at thresholds 8, 16 and 32 but not 4. Because all patients had alopecia, a presumed autoimmune disease, the immune response of the patients might differ from that of healthy individuals.

Libraries were prepared through RACE. The run used a NextSeq 500. During library preparation, unique molecular identifiers were attached to individual cDNA molecules so that TCRs could be counted quantitatively and reproducibly. From each blood RNA sample, both TCR alpha and TCR beta chains were sequenced. In the authors' own workflow: Samples had a median of about 90,000 TCRs, with a range from roughly 20,000 to 690,600. The Decombinator software suite was used to annotate the V, J and CDR3 of the TCR reads. To make PS versus PT1 abundance plots, every sample was subsampled to the same number of TCRs (28,000). TCRs were defined as expanded if absent before sensitization and observed at least eight times at the 2-week time point. In-frame beta chains were kept once TCRdb had trimmed the public reads at Q25 with fastp and called clones with MiXCR. Merged by CDR3 protein, the rows form single entries marked with the most common genes and DNA. The authors' filters were not applied to this entry. The sample table contains about 140,000 distinct CDR3 sequences; only one count was recorded for about 12% of them. The ten largest clonotypes hold around 1.4% of the sample.

To note about this clonotype: Which antigen it targets is not known. Per-nucleotide qualities are absent, and no much larger clonotype sits a single base away.

The sample consisted of whole blood, taken in connection with sensitization to the hapten diphenylcyclopropenone (DPC). The TCR originated in a woman in her 50s with alopecia areata. Some clones in this sample may be carry-over from other donors' samples.

The DNA sequence is as follows: TGTGCCAGCAGTCCCCCGGGATTCAATCAGCCCCAGCATTTT. Its protein reads: CASSPPGFNQPQHF. Recombination connected TRBV28 to TRBJ1-5; no confident D gene assignment can be made. The germline V gene specifies MDHEN as CDR1 and SYDVKM as CDR2. The CDR3 has 14 amino acids, counting the end cysteine and phenylalanine. The only DNA kept is the CDR3, 42 bases in frame from the first base. V loses 5 bases of germline sequence and J loses 3 bases, and the interval between the two ends is 11 bases. With the rest looked up from the reference TRBV28 and TRBJ1-5 genes rather than sequenced, the full variable domain is DVKVTQSSRYLVKRTGEKVFLECVQDMDHENMFWYRQDPGLGLRLIYFSYDVKMKEKGDIPEGYSVSREKKERFSLILESASTNQTSMYLCASSPPGFNQPQHFGDGTRLSIL.